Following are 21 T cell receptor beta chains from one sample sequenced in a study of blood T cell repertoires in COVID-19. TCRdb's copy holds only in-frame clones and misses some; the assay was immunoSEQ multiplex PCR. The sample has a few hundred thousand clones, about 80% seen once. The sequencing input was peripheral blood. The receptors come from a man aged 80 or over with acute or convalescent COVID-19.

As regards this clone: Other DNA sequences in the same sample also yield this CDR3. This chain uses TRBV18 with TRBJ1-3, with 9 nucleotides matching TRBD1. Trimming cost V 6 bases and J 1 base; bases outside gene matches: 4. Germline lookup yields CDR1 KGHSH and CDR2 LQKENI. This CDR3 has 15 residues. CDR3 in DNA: TGTGCCAGCTCTCCGACAGGGGGGTCTGGAAACACCATATATTTT. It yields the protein CASSPTGGSGNTIYF.

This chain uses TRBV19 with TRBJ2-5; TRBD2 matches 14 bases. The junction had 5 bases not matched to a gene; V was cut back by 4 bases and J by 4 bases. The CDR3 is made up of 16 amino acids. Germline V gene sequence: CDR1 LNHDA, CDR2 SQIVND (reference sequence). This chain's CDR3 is CASSTAGLAGVETQYF. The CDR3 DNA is TGTGCCAGTAGTACCGCGGGACTAGCGGGAGTAGAGACCCAGTACTTC.

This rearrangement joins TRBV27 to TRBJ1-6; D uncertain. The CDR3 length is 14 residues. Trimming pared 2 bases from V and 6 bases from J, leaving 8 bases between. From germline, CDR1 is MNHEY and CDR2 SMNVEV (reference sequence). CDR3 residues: CASSLIAFNSPLHF. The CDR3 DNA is TGTGCCAGCAGTTTAATAGCATTTAATTCACCCCTCCACTTT.

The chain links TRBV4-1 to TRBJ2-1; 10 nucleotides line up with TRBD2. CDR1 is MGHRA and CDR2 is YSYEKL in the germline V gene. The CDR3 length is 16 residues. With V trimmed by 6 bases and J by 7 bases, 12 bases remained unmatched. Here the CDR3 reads CASSQSSGRAGNEQFF. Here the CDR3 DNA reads TGCGCCAGCAGTCAGTCGAGCGGGAGGGCGGGGAATGAGCAGTTCTTC.

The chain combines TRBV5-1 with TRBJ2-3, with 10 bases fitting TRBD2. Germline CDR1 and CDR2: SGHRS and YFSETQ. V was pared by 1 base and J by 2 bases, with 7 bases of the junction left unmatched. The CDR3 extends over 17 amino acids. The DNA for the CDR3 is TGCGCCAGCAGCTTGAGGAGCGGGGGGGCCTTCACAGATACGCAGTATTTT. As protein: CASSLRSGGAFTDTQYF.

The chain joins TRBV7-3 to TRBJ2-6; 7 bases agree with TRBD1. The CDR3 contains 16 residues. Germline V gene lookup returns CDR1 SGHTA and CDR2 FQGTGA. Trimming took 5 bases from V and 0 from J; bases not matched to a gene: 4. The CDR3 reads CASSPGQFSGANVLTF. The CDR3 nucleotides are TGTGCCAGCAGCCCGGGACAGTTCTCTGGGGCCAACGTCCTGACTTTC.

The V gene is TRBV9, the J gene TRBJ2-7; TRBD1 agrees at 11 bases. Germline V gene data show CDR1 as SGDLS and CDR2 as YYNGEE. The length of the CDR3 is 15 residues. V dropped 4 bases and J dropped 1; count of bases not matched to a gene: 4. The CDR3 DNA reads TGTGCCAGCAGCCTGGGACAGGGGGTGTCCTACGAGCAGTACTTC. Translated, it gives CASSLGQGVSYEQYF.

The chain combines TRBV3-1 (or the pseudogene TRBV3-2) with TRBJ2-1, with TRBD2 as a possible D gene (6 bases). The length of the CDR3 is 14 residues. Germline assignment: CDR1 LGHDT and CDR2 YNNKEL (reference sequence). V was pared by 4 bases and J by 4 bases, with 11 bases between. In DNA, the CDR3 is TGTGCCAGCAGCCCATGGGCGGGGTACAATGAGCAGTTCTTC. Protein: CASSPWAGYNEQFF.

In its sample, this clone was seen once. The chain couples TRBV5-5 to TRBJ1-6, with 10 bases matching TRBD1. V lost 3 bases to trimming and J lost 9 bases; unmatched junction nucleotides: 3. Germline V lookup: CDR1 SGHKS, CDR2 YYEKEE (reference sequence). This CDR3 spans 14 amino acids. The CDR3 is CASSSGQGTSPLHF. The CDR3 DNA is TGTGCCAGCAGCTCGGGACAGGGGACTTCACCCCTCCACTTT.

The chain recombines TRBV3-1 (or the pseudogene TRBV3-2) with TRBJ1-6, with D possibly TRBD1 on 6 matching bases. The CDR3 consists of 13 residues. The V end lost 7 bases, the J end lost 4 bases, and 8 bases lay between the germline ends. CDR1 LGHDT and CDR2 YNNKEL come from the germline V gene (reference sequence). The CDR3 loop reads CASNTGYNSPLHF. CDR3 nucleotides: TGTGCCAGCAATACAGGGTATAATTCACCCCTCCACTTT.

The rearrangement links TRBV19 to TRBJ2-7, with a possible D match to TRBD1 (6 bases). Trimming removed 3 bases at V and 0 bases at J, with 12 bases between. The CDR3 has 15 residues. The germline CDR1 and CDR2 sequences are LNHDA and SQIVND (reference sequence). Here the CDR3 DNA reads TGTGCCAGTAGTATCCCCAGGGGAACCTCCTACGAGCAGTACTTC. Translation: CASSIPRGTSYEQYF.

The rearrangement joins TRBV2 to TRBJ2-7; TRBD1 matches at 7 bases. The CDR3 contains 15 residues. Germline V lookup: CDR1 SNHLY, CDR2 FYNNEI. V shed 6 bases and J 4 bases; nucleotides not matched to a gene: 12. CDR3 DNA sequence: TGTGCCAGCAGCCCTACTCCGGGACAGAAATACGAGCAGTACTTC. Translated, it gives CASSPTPGQKYEQYF.

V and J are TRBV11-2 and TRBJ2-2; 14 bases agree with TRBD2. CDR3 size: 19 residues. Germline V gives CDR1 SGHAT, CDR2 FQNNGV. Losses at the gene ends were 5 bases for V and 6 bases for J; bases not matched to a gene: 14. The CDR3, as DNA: TGTGCCAGCAGCCCGACACGACTAGCGGGGGGGCTTATCCCCGGGGAGCTGTTTTTT. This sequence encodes CASSPTRLAGGLIPGELFF.

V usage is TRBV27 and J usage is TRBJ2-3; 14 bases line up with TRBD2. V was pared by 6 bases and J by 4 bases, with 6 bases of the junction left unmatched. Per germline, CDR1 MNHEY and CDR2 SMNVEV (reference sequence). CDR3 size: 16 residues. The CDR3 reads CASRRLAGGPADTQYF. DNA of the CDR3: TGTGCCAGCAGGAGACTAGCGGGAGGGCCAGCAGATACGCAGTATTTT.

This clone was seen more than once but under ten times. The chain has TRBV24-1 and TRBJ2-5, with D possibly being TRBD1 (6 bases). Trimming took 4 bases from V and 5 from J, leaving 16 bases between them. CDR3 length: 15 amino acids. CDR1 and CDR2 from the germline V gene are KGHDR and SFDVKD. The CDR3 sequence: CATSDPRQAVETQYF. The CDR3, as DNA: TGTGCCACCAGTGACCCGCGACAGGCCGTGGAGACCCAGTACTTC.

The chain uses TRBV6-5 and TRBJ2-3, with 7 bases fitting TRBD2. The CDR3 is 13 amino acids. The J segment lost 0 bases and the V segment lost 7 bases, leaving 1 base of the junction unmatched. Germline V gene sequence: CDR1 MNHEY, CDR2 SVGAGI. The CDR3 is CASTSGSTDTQYF. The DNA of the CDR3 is TGTGCCAGCACTAGCGGCAGCACAGATACGCAGTATTTT.

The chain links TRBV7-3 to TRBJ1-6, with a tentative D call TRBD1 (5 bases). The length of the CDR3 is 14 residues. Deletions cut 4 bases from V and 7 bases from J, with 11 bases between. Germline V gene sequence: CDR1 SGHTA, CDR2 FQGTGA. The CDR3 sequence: CASSWTGLNSPLHF. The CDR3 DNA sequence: TGTGCCAGCAGCTGGACGGGACTCAATTCACCCCTCCACTTT.

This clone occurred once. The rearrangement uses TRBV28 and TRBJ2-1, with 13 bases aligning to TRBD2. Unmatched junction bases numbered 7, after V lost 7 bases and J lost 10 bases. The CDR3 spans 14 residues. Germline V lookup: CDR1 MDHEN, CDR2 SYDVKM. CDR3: CASTVGLAGLEQFF. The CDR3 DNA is TGTGCCAGCACTGTGGGACTAGCGGGGCTGGAGCAGTTCTTC.

The CDR3 loop is CASSQDGFVGVTEAFF. CDR3 bases: TGTGCCAGCAGCCAAGATGGTTTTGTAGGGGTCACTGAAGCTTTCTTT. The gene calls are TRBV14 and TRBJ1-1, with D perhaps TRBD1 (5 bases). CDR1 SGHDN and CDR2 FVKESK come from the germline V gene. This CDR3 contains 16 residues. The ends were cut back, 0 bases at V and 4 bases at J, with 15 bases in the middle. The variable domain in full, completed from reference TRBV14 and TRBJ1-1, reads EAGVTQFPSHSVIEKGQTVTLRCDPISGHDNLYWYRRVMGKEIKFLLHFVKESKQDESGMPNNRFLAERTGGTYSTLKVQPAELEDSGVYFCASSQDGFVGVTEAFFGQGTRLTVV.

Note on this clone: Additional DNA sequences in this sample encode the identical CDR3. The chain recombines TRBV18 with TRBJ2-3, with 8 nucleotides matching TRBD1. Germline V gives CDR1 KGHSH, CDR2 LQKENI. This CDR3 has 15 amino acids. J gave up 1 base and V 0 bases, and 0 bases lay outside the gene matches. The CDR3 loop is CASSPPGQGTDTQYF. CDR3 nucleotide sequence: TGTGCCAGCTCACCACCGGGACAGGGCACAGATACGCAGTATTTT. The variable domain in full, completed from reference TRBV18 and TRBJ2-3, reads NAGVMQNPRHLVRRRGQEARLRCSPMKGHSHVYWYRQLPEEGLKFMVYLQKENIIDESGMPKERFSAEFPKEGPSILRIQQVVRGDSAAYFCASSPPGQGTDTQYFGPGTRLTVL.

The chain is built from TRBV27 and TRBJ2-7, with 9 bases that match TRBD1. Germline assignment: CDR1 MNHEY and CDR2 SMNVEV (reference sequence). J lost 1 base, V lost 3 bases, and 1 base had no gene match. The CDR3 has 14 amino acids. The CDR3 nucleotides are TGTGCCAGCAGTTTGGACAGGGGATCCTACGAGCAGTACTTC. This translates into CASSLDRGSYEQYF.